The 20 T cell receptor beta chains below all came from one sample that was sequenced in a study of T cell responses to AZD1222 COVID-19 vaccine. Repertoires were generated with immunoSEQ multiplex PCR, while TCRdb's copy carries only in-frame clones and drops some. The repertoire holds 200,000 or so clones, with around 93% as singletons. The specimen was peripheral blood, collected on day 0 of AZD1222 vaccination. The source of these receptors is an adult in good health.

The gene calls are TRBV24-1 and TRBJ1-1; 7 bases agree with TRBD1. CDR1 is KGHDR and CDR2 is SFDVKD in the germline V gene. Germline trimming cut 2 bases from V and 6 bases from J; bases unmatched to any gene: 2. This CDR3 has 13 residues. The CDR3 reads CATSDSGQAEAFF. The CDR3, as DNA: TGTGCCACCAGTGATTCCGGACAGGCTGAAGCTTTCTTT.

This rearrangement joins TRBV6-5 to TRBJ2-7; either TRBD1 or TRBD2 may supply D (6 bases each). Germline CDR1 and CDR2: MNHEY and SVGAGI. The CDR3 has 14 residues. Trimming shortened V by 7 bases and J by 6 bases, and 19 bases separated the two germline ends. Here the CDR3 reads CASTTRGVAGEQYF. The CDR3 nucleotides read TGTGCCAGCACCACAAGGGGGGTAGCAGGCGAGCAGTACTTC.

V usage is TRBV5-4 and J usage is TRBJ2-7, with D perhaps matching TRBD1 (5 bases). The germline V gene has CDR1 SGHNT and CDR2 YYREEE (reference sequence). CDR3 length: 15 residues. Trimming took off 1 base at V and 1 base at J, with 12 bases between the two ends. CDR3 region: CASSLRRVSSYEQYF. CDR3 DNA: TGTGCCAGCAGCTTGCGCAGGGTATCATCCTACGAGCAGTACTTC.

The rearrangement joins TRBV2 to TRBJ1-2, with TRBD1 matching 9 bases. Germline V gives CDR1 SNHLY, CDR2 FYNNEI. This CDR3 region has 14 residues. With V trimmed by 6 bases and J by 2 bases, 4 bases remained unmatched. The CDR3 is CASSSGQGNYGYTF. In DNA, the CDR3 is TGTGCCAGCAGCTCGGGACAGGGCAACTATGGCTACACCTTC.

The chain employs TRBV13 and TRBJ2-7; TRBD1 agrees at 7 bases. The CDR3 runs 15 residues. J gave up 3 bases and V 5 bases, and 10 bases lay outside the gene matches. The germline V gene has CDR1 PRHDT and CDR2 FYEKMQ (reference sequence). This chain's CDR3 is CASSRDRAIGYEQYF. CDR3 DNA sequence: TGTGCCAGCAGCAGAGACAGGGCAATAGGCTACGAGCAGTACTTC.

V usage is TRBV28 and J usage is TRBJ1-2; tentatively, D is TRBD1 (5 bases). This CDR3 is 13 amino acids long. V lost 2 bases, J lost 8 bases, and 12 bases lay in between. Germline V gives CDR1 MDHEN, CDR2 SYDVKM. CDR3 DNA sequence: TGTGCCAGCAGTTTAAAGGGGCAGCGAGGCTACACCTTC. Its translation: CASSLKGQRGYTF.

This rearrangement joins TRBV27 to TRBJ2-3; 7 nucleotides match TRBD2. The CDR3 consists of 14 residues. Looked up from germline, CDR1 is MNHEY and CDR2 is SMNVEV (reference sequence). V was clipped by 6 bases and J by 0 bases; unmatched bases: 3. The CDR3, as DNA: TGTGCCAGCAGGTTTAGCGGGAGCACAGATACGCAGTATTTT. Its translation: CASRFSGSTDTQYF.

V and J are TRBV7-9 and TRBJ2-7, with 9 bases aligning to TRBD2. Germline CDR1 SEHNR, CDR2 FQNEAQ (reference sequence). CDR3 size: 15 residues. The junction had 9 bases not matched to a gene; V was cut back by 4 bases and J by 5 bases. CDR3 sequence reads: CASSSGEAGGNEQYF. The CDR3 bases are TGTGCCAGCAGCTCCGGGGAAGCGGGAGGAAACGAGCAGTACTTC. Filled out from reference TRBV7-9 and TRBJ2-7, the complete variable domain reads DTGVSQNPRHKITKRGQNVTFRCDPISEHNRLYWYRQTLGQGPEFLTYFQNEAQLEKSRLLSDRFSAERPKGSFSTLEIQRTEQGDSAMYLCASSSGEAGGNEQYFGPGTRLTVT.

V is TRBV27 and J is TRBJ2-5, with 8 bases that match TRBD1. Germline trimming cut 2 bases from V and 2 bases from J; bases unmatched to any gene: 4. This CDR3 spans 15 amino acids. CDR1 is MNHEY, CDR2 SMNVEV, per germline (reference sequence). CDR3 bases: TGTGCCAGCAGTTTAAGAAGGGACAGGCAAGAGACCCAGTACTTC. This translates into CASSLRRDRQETQYF.

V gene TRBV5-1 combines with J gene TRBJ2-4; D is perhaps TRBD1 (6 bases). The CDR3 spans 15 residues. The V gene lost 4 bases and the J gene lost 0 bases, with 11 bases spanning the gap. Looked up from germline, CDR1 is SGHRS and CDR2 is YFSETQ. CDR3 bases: TGCGCCAGCAGCGCGGACAGCCTAGCCAAAAACATTCAGTACTTC. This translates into CASSADSLAKNIQYF.

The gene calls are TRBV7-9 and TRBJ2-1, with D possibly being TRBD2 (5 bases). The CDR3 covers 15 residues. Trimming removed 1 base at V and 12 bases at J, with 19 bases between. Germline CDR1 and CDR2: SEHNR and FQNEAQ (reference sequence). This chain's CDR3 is CASSLDDGGRGRQFF. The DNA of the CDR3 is TGTGCCAGCAGCTTAGATGACGGTGGGAGAGGAAGGCAGTTCTTC.

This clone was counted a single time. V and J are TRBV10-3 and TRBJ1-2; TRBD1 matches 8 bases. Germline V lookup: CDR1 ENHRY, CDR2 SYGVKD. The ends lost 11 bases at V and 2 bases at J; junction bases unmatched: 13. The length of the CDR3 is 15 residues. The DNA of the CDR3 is TGTGCCGGTCGGGGGGAACAGGGGGACAACTATGGCTACACCTTC. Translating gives CAGRGEQGDNYGYTF.

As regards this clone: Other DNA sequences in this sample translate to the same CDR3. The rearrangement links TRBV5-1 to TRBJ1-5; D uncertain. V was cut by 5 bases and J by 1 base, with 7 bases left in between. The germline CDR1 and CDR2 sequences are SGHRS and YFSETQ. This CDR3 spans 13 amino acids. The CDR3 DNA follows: TGCGCCAGCAGTTCCGACAGCAATCAGCCCCAGCATTTT. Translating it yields CASSSDSNQPQHF.

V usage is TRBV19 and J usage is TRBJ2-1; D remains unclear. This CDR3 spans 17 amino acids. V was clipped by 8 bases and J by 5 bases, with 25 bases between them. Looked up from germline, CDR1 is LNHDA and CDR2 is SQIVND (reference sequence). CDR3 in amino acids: CASGQPTGSRSNNEQFF. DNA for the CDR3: TGTGCCAGTGGCCAACCGACTGGATCCCGAAGCAACAATGAGCAGTTCTTC.

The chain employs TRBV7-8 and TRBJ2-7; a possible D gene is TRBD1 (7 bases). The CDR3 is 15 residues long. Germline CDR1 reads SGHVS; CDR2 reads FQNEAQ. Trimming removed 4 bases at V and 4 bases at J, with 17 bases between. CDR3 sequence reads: CASSYPGGLNYEQYF. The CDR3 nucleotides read TGTGCCAGCAGCTACCCAGGGGGGCTGAATTACGAGCAGTACTTC. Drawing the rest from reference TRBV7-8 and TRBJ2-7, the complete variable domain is GAGVSQSPRYKVAKRGQDVALRCDPISGHVSLFWYQQALGQGPEFLTYFQNEAQLDKSGLPSDRFFAERPEGSVSTLKIQRTQQEDSAVYLCASSYPGGLNYEQYFGPGTRLTVT.

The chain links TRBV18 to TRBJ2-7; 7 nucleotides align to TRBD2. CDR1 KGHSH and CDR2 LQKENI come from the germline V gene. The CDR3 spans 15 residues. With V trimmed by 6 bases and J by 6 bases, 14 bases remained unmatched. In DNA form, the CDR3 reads TGTGCCAGCTCCCGCGGTGAAGCGGGAAGGTTCGAGCAGTACTTC. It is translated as CASSRGEAGRFEQYF.

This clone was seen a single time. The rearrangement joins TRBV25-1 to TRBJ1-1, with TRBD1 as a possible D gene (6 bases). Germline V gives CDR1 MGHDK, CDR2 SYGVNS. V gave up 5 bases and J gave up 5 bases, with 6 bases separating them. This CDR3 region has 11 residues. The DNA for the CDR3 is TGTGCCAGCAGTCAGGGGACTGAAGCTTTCTTT. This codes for CASSQGTEAFF.

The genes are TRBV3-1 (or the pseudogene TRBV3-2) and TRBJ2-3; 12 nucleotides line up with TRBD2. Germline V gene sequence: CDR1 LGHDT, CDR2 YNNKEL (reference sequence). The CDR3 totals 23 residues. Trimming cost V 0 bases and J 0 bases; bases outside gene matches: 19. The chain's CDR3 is CASSQERVVGLAGGRKSTDTQYF. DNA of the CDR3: TGTGCCAGCAGCCAAGAAAGGGTCGTGGGGCTAGCGGGGGGGAGGAAGAGCACAGATACGCAGTATTTT.

CDR3 loop: CASRTQGPNTEAFF. CDR3 in DNA: TGTGCCAGCAGGACACAGGGCCCCAACACTGAAGCTTTCTTT. The chain employs TRBV28 and TRBJ1-1; TRBD1 is a possible D gene (6 bases). CDR1 is MDHEN, CDR2 SYDVKM, per germline. The CDR3 sequence is 14 residues long. Trimming took 6 bases from V and 2 from J, leaving 13 bases between them.

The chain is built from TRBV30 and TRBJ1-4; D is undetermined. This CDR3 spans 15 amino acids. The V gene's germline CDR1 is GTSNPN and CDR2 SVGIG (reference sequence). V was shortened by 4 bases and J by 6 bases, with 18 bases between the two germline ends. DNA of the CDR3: TGTGCCTGGAATGGTGGGTCCTTAAGCGATGAAAAACTGTTTTTT. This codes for CAWNGGSLSDEKLFF.